This passage covers 7 T cell receptor beta chains from one sample sequenced in a study of CD8+CD57+ T cells in acquired aplastic anemia (dated by TCRdb to 2017 to 2018). The instrument given in TCRdb is Illumina HiSeq 2000. Genomic DNA was used as template for profiling of TCR beta VDJ combinations and CDR3 sequences. TCRdb redid the processing of the public reads, applying fastp at Q25 and MiXCR, and retained in-frame beta chains. Each entry is one CDR3 protein sequence, shown with its most common DNA and genes. The sample table lists hundreds of thousands of distinct CDR3 sequences, about two thirds of them with a count of one. The ten largest clones capture 4% of the sample. Source material: sorted CD4+, CD8+, or CD8+CD57+ T cells (not recorded which) from PBMCs. These receptors all stem from a human donor in good health, serving as a control.

This clonotype was counted ten times or more. The chain couples TRBV5-4 to TRBJ2-2; 8 nucleotides agree with TRBD2. This CDR3 has 16 amino acids. V was clipped by 5 bases and J by 4 bases; unmatched bases: 10. Germline V gives CDR1 SGHNT, CDR2 YYREEE (reference sequence). The CDR3 reads CASSRGGPSVTGELFF. CDR3 coding DNA: TGTGCCAGCAGTCGCGGGGGGCCCTCGGTCACCGGGGAGCTGTTTTTT.

In its sample, this clonotype was seen a few times. The rearrangement links TRBV7-2 to TRBJ2-3; D ambiguous. Germline V gives CDR1 SGHTA, CDR2 FQGNSA. With 5 bases removed from V and 3 bases from J, the gap between germline ends came to 9 bases. This CDR3 comprises 13 residues. CDR3 residues: CASSLEQTDTQYF. DNA for the CDR3: TGTGCCAGCAGCCTAGAGCAAACAGATACGCAGTATTTT.

The chain couples TRBV20-1 to TRBJ2-7; the D is unclear. This CDR3 region has 12 residues. Trimming took off 1 base at V and 10 bases at J, with 14 bases between the two ends. Germline V gene sequence: CDR1 DFQATT, CDR2 SNEGSKA (reference sequence). CDR3 in amino acids: CSARGLGCDQYF. CDR3 DNA: TGCAGTGCTAGAGGGCTGGGATGCGATCAGTACTTC.

This clonotype was counted between two and nine times. The J gene is TRBJ1-1, the V gene TRBV19; no reliable D call. The V end lost 3 bases, the J end lost 1 base, and 12 bases lay between the germline ends. The CDR3 runs to 15 residues. Germline V lookup: CDR1 LNHDA, CDR2 SQIVND (reference sequence). Here the CDR3 reads CASSIRQRTNTEAFF. CDR3 nucleotides: TGTGCCAGTAGTATTAGACAACGGACGAACACTGAAGCTTTCTTT.

The chain combines TRBV13 with TRBJ2-5, with unresolved D. The ends were cut back, 5 bases at V and 7 bases at J, with 14 bases in the middle. Germline CDR1 is PRHDT and CDR2 is FYEKMQ (reference sequence). The CDR3 length is 13 residues. CDR3 sequence (DNA): TGTGCCAGCAGCCCTGATAACGTCGGGACCCAGTACTTC. It translates to CASSPDNVGTQYF.

This clonotype appeared a single time. One base away lies a much larger clone, so this may be a sequencing read error. The chain recombines TRBV9 with TRBJ1-5; D possibly corresponds to TRBD1 (5 bases). The CDR3 covers 15 residues. Trimming took 5 bases from V and 7 from J, leaving 19 bases between them. Germline V gene lookup returns CDR1 SGDLS and CDR2 YYNGEE. CDR3 nucleotide sequence: TGTGCCAGCAGTGGGGGGACTGACTGCGACCAGCCCCAGCATTTT. Protein: CASSGGTDCDQPQHF. Full variable domain (outside the CDR3, taken from reference TRBV9 and TRBJ1-5): DSGVTQTPKHLITATGQRVTLRCSPRSGDLSVYWYQQSLDQGLQFLIQYYNGEERAKGNILERFSAQQFPDLHSELNLSSLELGDSALYFCASSGGTDCDQPQHFGDGTRLSIL.

The chain is built from TRBV10-3 and TRBJ2-6, with 10 positions matching TRBD1. With V trimmed by 2 bases and J by 0 bases, 7 bases remained unmatched. The germline V gene has CDR1 ENHRY and CDR2 SYGVKD. The CDR3 is 19 amino acids. Here the CDR3 DNA reads TGTGCCATCAGTGAGAGGAAAGGACAGGGGGTCTCTGGGGCCAACGTCCTGACTTTC. It specifies CAISERKGQGVSGANVLTF.